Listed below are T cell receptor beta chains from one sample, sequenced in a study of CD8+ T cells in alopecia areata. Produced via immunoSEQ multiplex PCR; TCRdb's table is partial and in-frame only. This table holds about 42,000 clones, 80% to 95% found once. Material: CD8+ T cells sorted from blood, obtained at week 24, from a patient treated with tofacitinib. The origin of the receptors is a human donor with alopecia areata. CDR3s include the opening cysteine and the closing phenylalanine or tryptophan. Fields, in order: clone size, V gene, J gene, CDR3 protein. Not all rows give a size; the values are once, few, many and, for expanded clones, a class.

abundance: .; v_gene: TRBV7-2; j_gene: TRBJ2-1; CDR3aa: CASSLGSRANEQFF
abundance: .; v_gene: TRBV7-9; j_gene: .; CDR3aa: CASSLAFPYEQYF
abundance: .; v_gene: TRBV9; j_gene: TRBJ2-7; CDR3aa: CASSGQGGSYEQYF
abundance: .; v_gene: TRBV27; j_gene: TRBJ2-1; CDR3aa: CASRLAGDNEQFF
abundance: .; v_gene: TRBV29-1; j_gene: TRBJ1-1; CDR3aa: CSVGGTEVPEAFF
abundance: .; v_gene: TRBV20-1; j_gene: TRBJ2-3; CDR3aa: CSARVDTQYF
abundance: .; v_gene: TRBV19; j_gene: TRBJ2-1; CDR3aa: CASNTGNEQFF
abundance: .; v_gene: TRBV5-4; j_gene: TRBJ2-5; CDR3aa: CASSLPLAGTETQYF
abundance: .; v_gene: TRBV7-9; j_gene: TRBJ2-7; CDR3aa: CASSRDRGHSYEQYF
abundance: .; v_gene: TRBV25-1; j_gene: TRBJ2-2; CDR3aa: CASRRGGENTGELFF
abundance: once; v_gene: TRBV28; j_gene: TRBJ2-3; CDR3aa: CASSLWASSTDTQYF
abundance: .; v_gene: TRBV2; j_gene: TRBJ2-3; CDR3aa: CASPYRDTQYF
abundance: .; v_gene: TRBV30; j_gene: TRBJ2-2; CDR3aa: CAWSVSPRRPNTGELFF
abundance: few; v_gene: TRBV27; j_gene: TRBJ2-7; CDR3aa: CASSLGPPREQYF
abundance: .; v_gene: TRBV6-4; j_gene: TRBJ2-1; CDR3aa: CASSDSYQNEQFF
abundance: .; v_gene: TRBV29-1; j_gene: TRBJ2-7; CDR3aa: CSAVAGVDYEQYF